This is a list of T cell receptor beta chains from one sample in a study of T cells after yellow fever vaccination. TCRdb re-analysed the 5' RACE reads in MiXCR, keeping a single row per CDR3 protein. The table shows hundreds of thousands of distinct CDR3 sequences, with more than 8.5% occurring only once. The starting material was PBMCs, obtained on the day of the first yellow fever vaccination. The receptor source for this set is a man aged 18 to 29 who received the YFV17D yellow fever vaccine. Each CDR3 is given with its conserved first and last residue. D genes are given only for firm matches. Rows give clone size only sometimes, using once, few, many, or a class for an expanded clone.

12,TRBJ2-2,-,TRBV20-1,many,TGCAGTGCCAAGATTAGTACCGGGGAGCTGTTTTTT,CSAKISTGELFF
17,TRBJ1-1,-,TRBV5-1,few,TGCGCCAGCAGCTTGGGGGGGGGTAACACCATGAACACTGAAGCTTTCTTT,CASSLGGGNTMNTEAFF
14,TRBJ1-1,-,TRBV13,-,TGTGCCAGCAGCTTAGGGGCCTACCTCTGGGGGGCTTTCTTT,CASSLGAYLWGAFF
14,TRBJ1-2,-,TRBV11-2,few,TGTGCCAGCAGCCCCGTGGGCAGTTTCTATGGCTACACCTTC,CASSPVGSFYGYTF
16,TRBJ1-2,-,TRBV7-8,few,TGTGCCAGCAGCTCAGTGGCCCTTCTAGGACCCTATGGCTACACCTTC,CASSSVALLGPYGYTF
15,TRBJ2-1,TRBD1,TRBV5-1,-,TGCGCCAGCAGCACCGGACAGGACTCCTACAATGAGCAGTTCTTC,CASSTGQDSYNEQFF
14,TRBJ2-5,TRBD2,TRBV14,-,TGTGCCAGCAGTAAACTAGCGCACCAAGAGACCCAGTACTTC,CASSKLAHQETQYF
14,TRBJ2-5,-,TRBV5-1,-,TGCGCCAGCAGCTTGGGATCAGGTTTGGAGACCCAGTACTTC,CASSLGSGLETQYF
20,TRBJ2-1,TRBD2,TRBV27,-,TGTGCCAGCAGTCCGGGGACTAGCGGGGGGCCAATACGCTCCTACAATGAGCAGTTCTTC,CASSPGTSGGPIRSYNEQFF
12,TRBJ2-5,-,TRBV2,many,TGTGCCACCCAGGATGCTGGAGAGACCCAGTACTTC,CATQDAGETQYF
18,TRBJ1-3,-,TRBV9,-,TGTGCCAGCAGCCCCAACTTATGGGGAGGGAGCTCTGGAAACACCATATATTTT,CASSPNLWGGSSGNTIYF
14,TRBJ1-5,-,TRBV12-3/TRBV12-4,few,TGTGCCAGCACCGCTACCACAGGGCTAGGGCCCCAGCATTTT,CASTATTGLGPQHF
13,TRBJ2-3,-,TRBV7-9,few,TGTGCCAGCAGCTTAGTAGATGTAGATACGCAGTATTTT,CASSLVDVDTQYF
15,TRBJ2-5,TRBD1,TRBV5-6,-,TGTGCCAGCAGCACCGGGACAGGGGTAGAAGAGACCCAGTACTTC,CASSTGTGVEETQYF
13,TRBJ2-3,TRBD1,TRBV20-1,-,TGCAGTAGACTTCAGGGGGCAGCAGATACGCAGTATTTT,CSRLQGAADTQYF
16,TRBJ2-3,TRBD1,TRBV20-1,few,TGCAGTGCTAGCTCCGCTGGGACAGCTATTACAGATACGCAGTATTTT,CSASSAGTAITDTQYF
14,TRBJ2-3,TRBD1,TRBV7-3,-,TGTGCCAGCAGCTCGACAGGGGTCACAGATACGCAGTATTTT,CASSSTGVTDTQYF
15,TRBJ2-5,TRBD1,TRBV4-3,-,TGCGCCAGCAGCCAAGATCAGGGGGCGGACGAGACCCAGTACTTC,CASSQDQGADETQYF
14,TRBJ2-3,-,TRBV4-3,many,TGCGCCAGCAGCTCGGGACGGGAGCCAGATACGCAGTATTTT,CASSSGREPDTQYF
14,TRBJ2-1,-,TRBV12-3/TRBV12-4,-,TGTGCCAGCAGCTGGGTTGTGGGGGTGGGTGAGCAGTTCTTC,CASSWVVGVGEQFF
17,TRBJ2-6,-,TRBV7-3,few,TGTGCCAGCAGCTTAGTCGCCAGGTCAACTGGGGCCAACGTCCTGACTTTC,CASSLVARSTGANVLTF
13,TRBJ2-1,-,TRBV20-1,-,TGCAGTGCTAATCCGGGCTCCTACAATGAGCAGTTCTTC,CSANPGSYNEQFF
17,TRBJ1-1,-,TRBV18,few,TGTGCCAGCTCACCCAAACCGACCGTGCAGGGCCGGCCTGAAGCTTTCTTT,CASSPKPTVQGRPEAFF
17,TRBJ1-5,TRBD1,TRBV5-5,-,TGTGCCAGCAGCCCCACCGGGACAGGCGATAGCAATCAGCCCCAGCATTTT,CASSPTGTGDSNQPQHF
15,TRBJ1-1,-,TRBV5-1,-,TGCGCCAGCAGCTCAGGACCACAATCCACTACTGAAGCTTTCTTT,CASSSGPQSTTEAFF
17,TRBJ1-6,TRBD1,TRBV5-1,many,TGCGCCAGCAGCTTCAGCCCTCAGGGGGAAGTGAATTCACCCCTCCACTTT,CASSFSPQGEVNSPLHF
16,TRBJ2-5,TRBD1,TRBV11-2,few,TGTGCCAGCAGCTCCAGGCGGGACAGGGTTAGGGAGACCCAGTACTTC,CASSSRRDRVRETQYF
16,TRBJ1-1,TRBD1,TRBV12-3/TRBV12-4,few,TGTGCCAGCAGGAAAAGACAGGGGCTGATGAACACTGAAGCTTTCTTT,CASRKRQGLMNTEAFF
16,TRBJ2-7,-,TRBV7-9,-,TGTGCCAGCAGCTTATTACTGTCCGCCTCCCGCTACGAGCAGTACTTC,CASSLLLSASRYEQYF
15,TRBJ1-2,-,TRBV4-1,few,TGCGCCAGCAGCCAAGTCCCGGGGACCGGCTATGGCTACACCTTC,CASSQVPGTGYGYTF
13,TRBJ1-1,-,TRBV7-6,many,TGTGCCAGCAGCTCCCAGGAGAACACTGAAGCTTTCTTT,CASSSQENTEAFF
15,TRBJ2-7,TRBD1,TRBV4-1,-,TGCGCCAGCAGCCGTGGACAGGGGAATTCCTACGAGCAGTACTTC,CASSRGQGNSYEQYF
12,TRBJ1-5,-,TRBV7-9,few,TGTGCCAGCAGCCAGACGGGTCAGCCCCAGCATTTT,CASSQTGQPQHF
14,TRBJ2-3,TRBD2,TRBV2,few,TGTGCCAGCTTAGCGGGGGAACTGGTGGATACGCAGTATTTT,CASLAGELVDTQYF
15,TRBJ2-5,-,TRBV6-4,-,TGTGCCAGCAGTGTTTGGACATCGGTCGAGGAGACCCAGTACTTC,CASSVWTSVEETQYF
18,TRBJ2-7,TRBD2,TRBV4-3,few,TGCGCCAGCAGCCACCAACTCGGGACTGCGGGGGAGCCCTACGAGCAGTACTTC,CASSHQLGTAGEPYEQYF
16,TRBJ2-6,TRBD1,TRBV10-3,few,TGTGCCATCAGTCGGACAGGGAATGGTAGGGCCAACGTCCTGACTTTC,CAISRTGNGRANVLTF
12,TRBJ1-4,TRBD1,TRBV7-9,-,TGTGCCGGGGACAGGGGTAATGAAAAACAGTTTTTT,CAGDRGNEKQFF
14,TRBJ2-5,-,TRBV7-6,-,TGTGCCAGCAGCCCAGCTAGGGGCGTGGAGACCCAGTACTTC,CASSPARGVETQYF
19,TRBJ1-1,-,TRBV4-2,-,TGTGCCAGCAGCAAACGACCCCGGGACACCGGGAGTTGGTACACTGAAGCTTTCTTT,CASSKRPRDTGSWYTEAFF
19,TRBJ2-1,TRBD2,TRBV11-2,-,TGTGCCAGCAGCTTCCCGGCTAGCGGGGCAAAACTCTCCTACAATGAGCAGTTCTTC,CASSFPASGAKLSYNEQFF
15,TRBJ1-1,-,TRBV28,-,TGTGCCACCATTCCCCCCGAGCAGAGGAACACTGAAGCTTTCTTT,CATIPPEQRNTEAFF
15,TRBJ2-3,-,TRBV9,many,TGTGCCAGCAGCGTAGCAACAGGGGAGGCAGATACGCAGTATTTT,CASSVATGEADTQYF
14,TRBJ1-2,-,TRBV5-6,few,TGTGCCAGCAGCTTTTTTTTTGGGGCTCGAGGCTACACCTTC,CASSFFFGARGYTF